The 7 T cell receptor beta chains reported below all come from one sample, sequenced in a study of Ad26.COV2.S vaccination and SARS-CoV-2 variants. Described treatment: around 19 received Ad26.COV2.S at low or high dose, single or two shots; 5 received placebo; per-sample allocation not given. Material that was analyzed had been drawn on day 63 after the first vaccine or placebo injection. Assay used: immunoSEQ multiplex PCR; TCRdb lists only in-frame clones, some missing. The table has about 320,000 clones, roughly 80% seen once; the top ten hold under 2.5%. Material: peripheral blood, obtained in a trial of Ad26.COV2.S vaccine versus placebo. The receptors shown here come from a person between 18 and 65 years old who received the Ad26.COV2.S COVID-19 vaccine or a placebo.

The chain is built from TRBV11-2 and TRBJ2-5; 10 bases line up with TRBD2. V gave up 2 bases and J gave up 5 bases; unmatched junction bases: 2. The CDR3 has 14 residues. Germline V gene sequence: CDR1 SGHAT, CDR2 FQNNGV. Written as DNA, the CDR3 is TGTGCCAGCAGCTTAACTAGCGGGGATGAGACCCAGTACTTC. It is translated as CASSLTSGDETQYF. Supplemented by reference TRBV11-2 and TRBJ2-5, the full variable domain reads EAGVAQSPRYKIIEKRQSVAFWCNPISGHATLYWYQQILGQGPKLLIQFQNNGVVDDSQLPKDRFSAERLKGVDSTLKIQPAKLEDSAVYLCASSLTSGDETQYFGPGTRLLVL.

The gene calls are TRBV18 and TRBJ2-1; TRBD2 agrees at 8 bases. V gave up 4 bases and J gave up 4 bases; unmatched junction bases: 6. This CDR3 spans 15 amino acids. Looked up from germline, CDR1 is KGHSH and CDR2 is LQKENI. CDR3 protein: CASSLAGSIYNEQFF. As DNA, the CDR3 is TGTGCCAGCTCACTAGCGGGGTCTATTTACAATGAGCAGTTCTTC.

The chain is built from TRBV20-1 and TRBJ1-5; TRBD1 aligns across 8 bases. The CDR3 runs 14 residues. CDR1 is DFQATT and CDR2 is SNEGSKA in the germline V gene (reference sequence). Trimming cost V 6 bases and J 2 bases; bases outside gene matches: 6. The DNA for the CDR3 is TGCAGTGCCAGTGTGGGACAGGGCAATCAGCCCCAGCATTTT. It codes for CSASVGQGNQPQHF.

This sequence joins TRBV19 and TRBJ2-2; 8 positions agree with TRBD1. Germline assignment: CDR1 LNHDA and CDR2 SQIVND (reference sequence). J gave up 6 bases and V 8 bases, and 5 bases lay outside the gene matches. The CDR3 length is 13 residues. The CDR3 here is CASAARGPGELFF. The CDR3, as DNA: TGTGCCAGTGCTGCCAGGGGGCCCGGGGAGCTGTTTTTT.

The chain is built from TRBV5-5 and TRBJ1-4; TRBD1 agrees at 10 bases. After removal of 3 bases from V and 8 bases from J, the junction contained 4 bases not matched to a gene. The CDR3 is 14 residues long. The germline CDR1 and CDR2 sequences are SGHKS and YYEKEE (reference sequence). The CDR3 nucleotides read TGTGCCAGCAGCTGGGGGACAGGGGAGGAAAAACTGTTTTTT. Its protein product is CASSWGTGEEKLFF.

The chain links TRBV7-3 to TRBJ2-6; 10 bases match TRBD1. Germline lookup yields CDR1 SGHTA and CDR2 FQGTGA. The CDR3 extends over 22 amino acids. V dropped 1 base and J dropped 0; count of bases not matched to a gene: 15. CDR3 amino acids: CASSLRGGTTGGAGSGANVLTF. CDR3 DNA: TGTGCCAGCAGCTTAAGGGGCGGGACGACAGGGGGCGCGGGCTCTGGGGCCAACGTCCTGACTTTC.

In its sample, this clone was seen once. This chain uses TRBV20-1 with TRBJ2-7; weak D call: TRBD1 (6 bases). Germline V lookup: CDR1 DFQATT, CDR2 SNEGSKA (reference sequence). The CDR3 has 14 residues. Trimming took 3 bases from V and 3 from J, leaving 15 bases between them. This chain's CDR3 is CSASGGRGLYEQYF. DNA of the CDR3: TGCAGTGCTAGTGGGGGCAGGGGCCTCTACGAGCAGTACTTC.